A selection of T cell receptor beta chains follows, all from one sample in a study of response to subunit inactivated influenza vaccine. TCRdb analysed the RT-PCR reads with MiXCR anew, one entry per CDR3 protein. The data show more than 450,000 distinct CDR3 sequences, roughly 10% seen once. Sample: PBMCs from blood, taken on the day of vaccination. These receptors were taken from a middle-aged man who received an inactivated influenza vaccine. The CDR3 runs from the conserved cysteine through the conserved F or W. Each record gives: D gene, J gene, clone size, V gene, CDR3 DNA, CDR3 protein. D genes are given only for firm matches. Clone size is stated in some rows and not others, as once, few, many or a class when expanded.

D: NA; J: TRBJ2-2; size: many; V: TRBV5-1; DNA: TGCGCCAGCAGCTTGGGACAGCCCGGGGAGCTGTTTTTT; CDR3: CASSLGQPGELFF
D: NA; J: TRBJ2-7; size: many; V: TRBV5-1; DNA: TGCGCCAGCAGCGCGAAGCGGCAAAAGAACTTCTACTACGAGCAGTACTTC; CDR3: CASSAKRQKNFYYEQYF
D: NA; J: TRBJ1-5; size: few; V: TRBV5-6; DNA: TGTGCCAGCAGCTTGGGGGGGCTTCAGCCCCAGCATTTT; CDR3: CASSLGGLQPQHF
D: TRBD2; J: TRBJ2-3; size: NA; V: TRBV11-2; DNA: TGTGCCAGTCGCCCGAGCGGGAGGGCCGGAGATACGCAGTATTTT; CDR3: CASRPSGRAGDTQYF
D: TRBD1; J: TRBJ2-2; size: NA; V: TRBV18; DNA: TGTGCCAGCTCACCAGAGGGACAGGTCACCGGGGAGCTGTTTTTT; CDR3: CASSPEGQVTGELFF
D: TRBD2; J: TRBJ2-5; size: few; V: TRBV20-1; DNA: TGCAGTGGCACTAGCGGGGGGTACCAAGAGACCCAGTACTTC; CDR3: CSGTSGGYQETQYF
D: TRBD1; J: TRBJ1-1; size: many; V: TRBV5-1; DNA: TGCGCCAGCAGGTCTCAGGGGGGGAACACTGAAGCTTTCTTT; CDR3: CASRSQGGNTEAFF
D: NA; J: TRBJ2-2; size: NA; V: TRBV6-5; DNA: TGTGCCAGCAGTTACGATCGGTTTGCCGGGGAGCTGTTTTTT; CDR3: CASSYDRFAGELFF
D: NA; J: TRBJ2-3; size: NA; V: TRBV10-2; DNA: TGCGCCAGCAGTGTTGGCGGCCGGGCAGATACGCAGTATTTT; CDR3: CASSVGGRADTQYF
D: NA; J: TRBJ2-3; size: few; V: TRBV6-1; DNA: TGTGCCAGCCGAATGACAGGATTGAACACAGATACGCAGTATTTT; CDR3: CASRMTGLNTDTQYF
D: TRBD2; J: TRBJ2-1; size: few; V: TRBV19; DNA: TGTGCCAGTAGTTGGGCGGGGACTAGCGGATACAATGAGCAGTTCTTC; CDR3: CASSWAGTSGYNEQFF
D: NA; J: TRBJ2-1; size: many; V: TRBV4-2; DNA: TGTGCCAGCAGCCAAGACCGGGACACCTACAATGAGCAGTTCTTC; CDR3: CASSQDRDTYNEQFF
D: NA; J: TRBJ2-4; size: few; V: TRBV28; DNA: TGTGCCTCCCTGGGTCTCAAAAACATTCAGTACTTC; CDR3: CASLGLKNIQYF
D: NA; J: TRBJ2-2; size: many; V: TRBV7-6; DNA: TGTGCCAGCAGCTCAAACGGGGGACGGAACACCGGGGAGCTGTTTTTT; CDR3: CASSSNGGRNTGELFF
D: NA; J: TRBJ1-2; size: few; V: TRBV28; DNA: TGTGCCAGCAGTTTGGATGGATTAAAGGTCTATGGCTACACCTTC; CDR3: CASSLDGLKVYGYTF
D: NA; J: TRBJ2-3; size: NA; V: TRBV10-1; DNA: TGCGCCAGCAGCTCCGGGAACCCCACAGATACGCAGTATTTT; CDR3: CASSSGNPTDTQYF
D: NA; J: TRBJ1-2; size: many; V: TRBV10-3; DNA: TGTGCCATCAGTGAGTCCCCAAACTATGGCTACACCTTC; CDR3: CAISESPNYGYTF
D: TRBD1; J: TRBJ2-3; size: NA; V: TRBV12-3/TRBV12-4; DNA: TGTGCCAGCAGTCTCCCACTGACAGGGGAGGAGACAGATACGCAGTATTTT; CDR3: CASSLPLTGEETDTQYF
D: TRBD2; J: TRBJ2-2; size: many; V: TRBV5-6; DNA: TGTGCCAGCAGCGGAGCGGGGGTTCACACCGGGGAGCTGTTTTTT; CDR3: CASSGAGVHTGELFF
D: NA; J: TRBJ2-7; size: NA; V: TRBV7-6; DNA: TGTGCCAGCAGCTTAGCTCCAGTGGGAACCTACGAGCAGTACTTC; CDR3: CASSLAPVGTYEQYF
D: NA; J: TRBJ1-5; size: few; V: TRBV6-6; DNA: TGTGCCACCTTGCCCTACAGCAATCAGCCCCAGCATTTT; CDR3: CATLPYSNQPQHF
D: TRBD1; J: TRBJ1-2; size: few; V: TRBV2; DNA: TGTGCCAGCAGTAGCCGACAGGGACCCCCGTACTATGGCTACACCTTC; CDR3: CASSSRQGPPYYGYTF
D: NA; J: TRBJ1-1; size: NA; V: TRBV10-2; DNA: TGCGCCAGCAGTGAGGGGGGGGTCGGTGAAGCTTTCTTT; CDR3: CASSEGGVGEAFF
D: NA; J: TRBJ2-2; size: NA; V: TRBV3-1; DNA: TGTGCCAGCAGCCAAGATCGGCAGATTTACAACACCGGGGAGCTGTTTTTT; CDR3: CASSQDRQIYNTGELFF
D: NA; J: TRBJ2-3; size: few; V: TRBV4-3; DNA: TGCGCCAGCAGCCAAAGACCTATCACAGATACGCAGTATTTT; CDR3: CASSQRPITDTQYF
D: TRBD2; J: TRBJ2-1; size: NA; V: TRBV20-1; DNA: TGCAGTCTCCCTCCGGGACTAGCGGGAGGGCCGGCTTTTCAGTTCTTC; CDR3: CSLPPGLAGGPAFQFF
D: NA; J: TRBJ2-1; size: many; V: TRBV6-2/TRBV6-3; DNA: TGTGCCAGCAGTCCCACGGCTGGACGTGGGCAGTTCTTC; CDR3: CASSPTAGRGQFF
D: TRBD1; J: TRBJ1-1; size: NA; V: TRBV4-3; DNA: TGCGCCAGCAGCCCCGCCGGAGGGGGCTTTGGTACTGAAGCTTTCTTT; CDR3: CASSPAGGGFGTEAFF
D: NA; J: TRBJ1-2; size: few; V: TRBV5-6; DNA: TGTGCCAGCAGCTTTTATCTTAATGGTGGCTACACCTTC; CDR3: CASSFYLNGGYTF
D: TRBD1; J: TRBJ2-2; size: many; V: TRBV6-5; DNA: TGTGCCAGCAGTTCCTCCGGGACAGGGTCCGTGGAGCTGTTTTTT; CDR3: CASSSSGTGSVELFF
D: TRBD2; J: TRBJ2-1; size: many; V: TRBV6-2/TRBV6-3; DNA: TGTGCCAGCAAACTAGCGGGGGCCTACAATGAGCAGTTCTTC; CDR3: CASKLAGAYNEQFF
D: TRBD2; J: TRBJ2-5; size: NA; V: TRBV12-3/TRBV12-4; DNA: TGTGCCAGCAGTTCGGGACTAGTCACAGAGACCCAGTACTTC; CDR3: CASSSGLVTETQYF
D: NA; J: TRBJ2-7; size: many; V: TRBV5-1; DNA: TGCGCCAGCAGCTTACAGGGTGACGGCGAGCAGTACTTC; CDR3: CASSLQGDGEQYF
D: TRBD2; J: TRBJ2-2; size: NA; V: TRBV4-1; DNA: TGCGCCAGCAGCCAAGTCTCAGCGGGGGACCGAAACACCGGGGAGCTGTTTTTT; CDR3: CASSQVSAGDRNTGELFF
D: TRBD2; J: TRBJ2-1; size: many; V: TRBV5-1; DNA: TGCGCCAGCAGCTGGGGGTTAACTAGCGGGCCTATCAATGAGCAGTTCTTC; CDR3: CASSWGLTSGPINEQFF
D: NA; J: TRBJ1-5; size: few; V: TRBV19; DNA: TGTGCCAGTAGTATTCAAGGTTGGGAGCCCCAGCATTTT; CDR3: CASSIQGWEPQHF
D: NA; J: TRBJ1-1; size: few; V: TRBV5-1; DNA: TGCGCCAGCAGTTCCGGGACACAGAACACTGAAGCTTTCTTT; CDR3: CASSSGTQNTEAFF
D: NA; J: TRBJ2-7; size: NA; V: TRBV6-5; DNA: TGTGCCAGCAGTTACCGTTTGGGGTTGCTCTCGTACGAGCAGTACTTC; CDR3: CASSYRLGLLSYEQYF
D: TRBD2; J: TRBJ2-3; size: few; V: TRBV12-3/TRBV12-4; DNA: TGTGCCAGCAGCCACGCTCCCCGGAGCGGGGTATACACAGATACGCAGTATTTT; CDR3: CASSHAPRSGVYTDTQYF
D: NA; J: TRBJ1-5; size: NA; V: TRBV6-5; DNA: TGTGCCAGCAGTTATAGCAGGGATCAGCCCCAGCATTTT; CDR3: CASSYSRDQPQHF
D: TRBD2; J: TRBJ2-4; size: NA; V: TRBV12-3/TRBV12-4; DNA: TGTGCCTTCTGCAAGTGGGAGGGGACCGCTGCCCTAGCCAAAAACATTCAGTACTTC; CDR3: CAFCKWEGTAALAKNIQYF
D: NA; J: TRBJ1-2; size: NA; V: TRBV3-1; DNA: TGTGCCAGCAGCCACGGAGGGCCCTCTAACTATGGCTACACCTTC; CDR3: CASSHGGPSNYGYTF
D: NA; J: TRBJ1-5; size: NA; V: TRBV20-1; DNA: TGCAGTGCTCCACAGGGTAATAGCAATCAGCCCCAGCATTTT; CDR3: CSAPQGNSNQPQHF
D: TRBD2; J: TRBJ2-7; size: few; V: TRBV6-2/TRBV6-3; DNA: TGTGCCAGCAGTTACCGGGTAGCGGGGGTGGAGGACGAGCAGTACTTC; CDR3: CASSYRVAGVEDEQYF
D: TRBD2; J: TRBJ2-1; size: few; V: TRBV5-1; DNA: TGCGCCAGCAGCTTGGCCCCAGCGGGGGGAAACAATGAGCAGTTCTTC; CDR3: CASSLAPAGGNNEQFF
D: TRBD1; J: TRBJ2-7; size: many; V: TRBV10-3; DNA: TGTGCCATCAGCCGGGACAGGGTGTCCTACGAGCAGTACTTC; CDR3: CAISRDRVSYEQYF
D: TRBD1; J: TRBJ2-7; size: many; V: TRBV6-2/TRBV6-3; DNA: TGTGCCAGCAGTTACTTCGACAGGGTCCACGAGCAGTACTTC; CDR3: CASSYFDRVHEQYF
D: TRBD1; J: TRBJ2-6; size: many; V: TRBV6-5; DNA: TGTGCCAGCAGTAACAGGGGCTTTTACTCTGGGGCCAACGTCCTGACTTTC; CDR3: CASSNRGFYSGANVLTF
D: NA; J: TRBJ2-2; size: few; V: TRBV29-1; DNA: TGCAGCGTTGAAGAGTCGGGTGGGCACGGAATTAACACCGGGGAGCTGTTTTTT; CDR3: CSVEESGGHGINTGELFF
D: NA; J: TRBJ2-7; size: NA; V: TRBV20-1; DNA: TGCAGTGCTACTGCCCGGGACACCCTACACGGTACCTACGAGCAGTACTTC; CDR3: CSATARDTLHGTYEQYF
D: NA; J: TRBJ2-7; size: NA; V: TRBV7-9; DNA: TGTGCCAGCAGCTACCAGACCGCGCCCTACGAGCAGTACTTC; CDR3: CASSYQTAPYEQYF
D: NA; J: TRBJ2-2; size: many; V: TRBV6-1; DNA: TGTGCCAGCAGTCGGACACCGAACACCGGGGAGCTGTTTTTT; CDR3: CASSRTPNTGELFF
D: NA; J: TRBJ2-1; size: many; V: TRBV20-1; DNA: TGCAGTGCTAGAGATTTGGCTGAGCAGTTCTTC; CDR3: CSARDLAEQFF
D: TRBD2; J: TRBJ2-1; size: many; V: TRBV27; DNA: TGTGCCAGCAGTTTATCGGGACTAGCGACCTACAATGAGCAGTTCTTC; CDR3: CASSLSGLATYNEQFF
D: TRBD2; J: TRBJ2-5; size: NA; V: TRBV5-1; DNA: TGCGCCAGCAGGGTGGGGAGCGGACTAGCGGGGGGACGAGAGACCCAGTACTTC; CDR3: CASRVGSGLAGGRETQYF
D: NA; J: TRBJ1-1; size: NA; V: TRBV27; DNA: TGTGCCAGCAGTTTATCTATATATAGAGGAACTGAAGCTTTCTTT; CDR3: CASSLSIYRGTEAFF